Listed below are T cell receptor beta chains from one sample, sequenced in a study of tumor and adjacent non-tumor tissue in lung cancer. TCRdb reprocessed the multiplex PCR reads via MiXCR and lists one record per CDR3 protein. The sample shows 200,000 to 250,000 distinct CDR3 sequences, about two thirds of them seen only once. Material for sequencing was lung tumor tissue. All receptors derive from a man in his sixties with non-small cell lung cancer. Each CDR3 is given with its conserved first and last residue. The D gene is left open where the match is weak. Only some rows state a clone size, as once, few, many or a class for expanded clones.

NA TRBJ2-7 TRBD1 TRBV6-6 TGTGCCAGCAGTTGGGACAGGGGAGAGCAGTACTTC CASSWDRGEQYF
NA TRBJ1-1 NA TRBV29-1 TGCAGCGTCCTAGATCGCCAGGGGACTCCGAACACTGAAGCTTTCTTT CSVLDRQGTPNTEAFF
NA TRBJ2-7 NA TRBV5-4 TGTGCCAACAGCTTCGTCGAGGGGGAGGCCTACGAGCAGTACTTC CANSFVEGEAYEQYF
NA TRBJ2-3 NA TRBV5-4 TGTGCCAGCAGCTTGCCTAGTGGGGGGTTCAGCACAGATACGCAGTATTTT CASSLPSGGFSTDTQYF
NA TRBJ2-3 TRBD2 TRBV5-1 TGCGCCAGCAGCCGGGAACTAGCGGGAGAGTCAGATACGCAGTATTTT CASSRELAGESDTQYF
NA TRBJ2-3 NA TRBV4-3 TGCACCAGCAGCCAAGATAGAGCGGGCACCATTGATACGCAGTATTTT CTSSQDRAGTIDTQYF
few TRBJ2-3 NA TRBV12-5 TGTGCTAGTGGTTCGAACCCAAGCACAGATACGCAGTATTTT CASGSNPSTDTQYF
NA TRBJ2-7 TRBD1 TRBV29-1 TGCAGCGTTGGGGTAGGGGGCCCCTACGAGCAGTACTTC CSVGVGGPYEQYF
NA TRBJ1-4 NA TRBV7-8 TGTGTCAGCAGCTACATCTTTGGAAAACTGTTTTTT CVSSYIFGKLFF
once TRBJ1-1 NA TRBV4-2 TGTACCAGCAGCCAAGTAGGACAGCTTGAGAACACTGAAGCTTTATTT CTSSQVGQLENTEALF
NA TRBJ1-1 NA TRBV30 TGTGCCTGGAGAGGGCAGGTCAGCACTGAAGCTTTCTTT CAWRGQVSTEAFF
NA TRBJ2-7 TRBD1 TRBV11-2 TGTGCCAGCAGCGTCGGGACAGGGGACGACGAGCAGTACTTC CASSVGTGDDEQYF
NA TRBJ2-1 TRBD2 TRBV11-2 TGTGCCAGGAGCTTAGGCGGGGGAACCTACAATGAGCAGTTCTTC CARSLGGGTYNEQFF
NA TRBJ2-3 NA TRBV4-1 TGCGCCAGCAGCCAAGGAGGGGGGGAGCCCGATACGCAGTATTTT CASSQGGGEPDTQYF
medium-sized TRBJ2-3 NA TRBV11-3 TGTGCCAGCTCACAGACGGATAGTAGCACAGATACGCAGTATTTT CASSQTDSSTDTQYF
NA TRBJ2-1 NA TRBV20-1 TGCAGTGCTTTGGGACAGTGGCGACGGGAGACCCAGTTCTTC CSALGQWRRETQFF
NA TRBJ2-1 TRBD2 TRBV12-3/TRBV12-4 TGTGCCAGCAGTTTAATGGAGGTAAGAGGACCTAGCGGGAGTAAGCGGGAGACCTACAATGAGCAGTTCTTC CASSLMEVRGPSGSKRETYNEQFF
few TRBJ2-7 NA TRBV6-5 TGTGCCAGCACAAACCCGGGCTACGAGCAGTACTTC CASTNPGYEQYF
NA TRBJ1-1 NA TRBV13 TGTGCCAGGAGCTTAGTCCTGAACACTGAAGCTTTCTTT CARSLVLNTEAFF
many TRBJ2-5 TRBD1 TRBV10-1 TGCGCCAGCAGTGACTACGGACAGGGCCAAGAGACCCAGTACTTC CASSDYGQGQETQYF
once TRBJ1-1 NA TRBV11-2 TGCTCCAGCAGCCCAAACCAGAACACTGAAGCTTTCTTT CSSSPNQNTEAFF
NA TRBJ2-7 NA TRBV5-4 TGTACCAGCAGCTTGGGCGGGGTGGGGGGCTACGAGCAGTACTTC CTSSLGGVGGYEQYF
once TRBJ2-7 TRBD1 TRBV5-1 TGCGCCAGCAGCTCGGACGCAGGAAACAGGGGGCAGTACTTC CASSSDAGNRGQYF
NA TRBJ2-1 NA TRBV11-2 TGTGCCAGCAGCCTAGGACGAGCCTACTTTGAGGAGTTCTTC CASSLGRAYFEEFF
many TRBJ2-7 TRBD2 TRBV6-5 TGTGCCAGCAGTTACCTAGCGGGACTTTCTTCCGAGCAGTACTTC CASSYLAGLSSEQYF
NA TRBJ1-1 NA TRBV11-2 TGTGCCGGCAGCTTAGGGAGAGATGAAGCTTTCTTC CAGSLGRDEAFF
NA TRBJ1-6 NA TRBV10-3 TGTGCCATCAGGGGGACTAGCTCCTATAATTCACCCCTCCACTTT CAIRGTSSYNSPLHF
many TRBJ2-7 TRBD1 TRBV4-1 TGCGCCAGCAGCCAGGGACAGACCTACGAGCAGTACTTC CASSQGQTYEQYF
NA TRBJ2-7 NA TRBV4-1 TGTGACAGCAGCCAAGTTCTAGGGGGTGCTGGCTACGAGCAGTACTTC CDSSQVLGGAGYEQYF
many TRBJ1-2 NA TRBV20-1 TGCAGTGCTAGTACCTCCGATGGCTACACCTTC CSASTSDGYTF
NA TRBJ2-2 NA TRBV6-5 TGTGCCAGCAAAGGCAGGGTGCCCGGGAAGCTGTTCTTT CASKGRVPGKLFF
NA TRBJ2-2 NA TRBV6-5 TGTGTCAGCAGTTACTCGATGATCCCGGGACAAAGGTCCGGGGAGCTGTTTTTT CVSSYSMIPGQRSGELFF
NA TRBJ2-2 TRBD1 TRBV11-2 TGTGCCAGCAGCTCCAGAACCAAGGGGATGCTGGGACAGGGGTTCCCCGGGGAGCTGTTTTTT CASSSRTKGMLGQGFPGELFF
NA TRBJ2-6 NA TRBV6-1 TGTGCCAGCAGTGACCCCGGGGCCAACGTCCTGGCTTTC CASSDPGANVLAF
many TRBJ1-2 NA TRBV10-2 TGCGCCAGCAGGACCGACAGCTATGGCTACACCTTC CASRTDSYGYTF
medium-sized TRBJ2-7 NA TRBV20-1 TGCAGTGCCGCCGCAGGGGCAGTCGGAACCTACGAGCAGTACTTC CSAAAGAVGTYEQYF
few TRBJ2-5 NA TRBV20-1 TGCAGTGCTAAAAGGGGACAAGAGACCCAGTACTTC CSAKRGQETQYF
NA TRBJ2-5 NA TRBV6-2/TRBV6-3 TGTGCCAGCAGCCCTGCCAGACGGTACCAAGAGACCCAGTACTTC CASSPARRYQETQYF
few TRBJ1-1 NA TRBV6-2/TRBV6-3 TGTGCCAGCAGTCGAAACCCGAACACTGAAGCTTTCTTT CASSRNPNTEAFF
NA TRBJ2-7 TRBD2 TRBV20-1 TGCAGTGCCGCCGCGGGGGTAGTCGGAACCTACGAGCAGTACTTC CSAAAGVVGTYEQYF
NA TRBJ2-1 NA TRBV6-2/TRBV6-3 TGTGCCAGCAGTTACCGGGACAAGGCGGTCTTCTTC CASSYRDKAVFF
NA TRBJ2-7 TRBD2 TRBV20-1 TGCAATGCCATCGGGGGGGACTCCGACCAGTACTTC CNAIGGDSDQYF
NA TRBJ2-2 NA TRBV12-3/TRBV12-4 TGTGCCAGCAGATATGACGGGGAGCTGTTTTTT CASRYDGELFF
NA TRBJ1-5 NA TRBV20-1 TGCAGTGCTATCTCCTGGGGGGGGCAGCCCCAGCATTTT CSAISWGGQPQHF
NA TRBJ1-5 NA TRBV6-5 TGTGCCATCATCACCAGCGCAGGGTCGATTAATGCCAGCAATCAGCCCCAGCATTTT CAIITSAGSINASNQPQHF
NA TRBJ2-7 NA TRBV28 TGTGCCAGCACAGAAAGCTCCACCTACGAGCAGTACTTC CASTESSTYEQYF
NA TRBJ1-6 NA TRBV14 TGTACCAGCAGCCAAGGGGGTCGGAGGTCACCCCTCCACTTT CTSSQGGRRSPLHF
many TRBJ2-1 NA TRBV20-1 TGCAGTGCTAGAGATCCGGGGGGCCGCTCCTACAATGAGCAGTTCTTC CSARDPGGRSYNEQFF
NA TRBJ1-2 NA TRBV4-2 TGTGCCAGCAGCCCCCCTGTGGGGACGGAGGGGGATGGCTACATATTC CASSPPVGTEGDGYIF
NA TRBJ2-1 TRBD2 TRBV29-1 TGCATCGTTCTGGGCGCGGCCACTTCCGGGGGGATGAATGAGCAGTTCTTC CIVLGAATSGGMNEQFF
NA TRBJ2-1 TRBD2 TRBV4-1 TGCGCCAGCAGCCAAGACGAAGGACTAGCGGGAGCCAATGAGCAGTTCTTC CASSQDEGLAGANEQFF
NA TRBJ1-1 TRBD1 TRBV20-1 TGCAGTGCCCGGGGACAGCCGATCACTGAAGCTTTCTTT CSARGQPITEAFF